This passage covers 2 T cell receptor beta chains from one sample sequenced in a study of spatial heterogeneity in lung cancer (dated by TCRdb to about 2019). What the research found in general, with its limitations: The tumor nonsynonymous mutation count correlated with the number of expanded intratumoral alpha and beta TCRs.

The time point label here, explained by the study, means: sample taken at primary tumor resection. The library was generated by 5' RACE. Sequencing used a NextSeq 500. In-frame beta chains were kept once TCRdb had trimmed the public reads at Q25 with fastp and called clones with MiXCR. Every CDR3 protein is listed once, alongside the most common genes and DNA of its rows. This sample comprises roughly 11,000 distinct CDR3 sequences, more than 14% of them detected only once. The ten largest clones represent roughly a sixth of the sample. These TCRs' antigens remain unknown. Material: lung tumor tissue, obtained at surgery. The receptors come from a male donor with early-stage non-small cell lung cancer.

Relative to its sample, this clonotype is medium-sized. The J gene is TRBJ2-1, the V gene TRBV20-1; TRBD2 matches at 16 bases. Germline assignment: CDR1 DFQATT and CDR2 SNEGSKA (reference sequence). The V and J ends lost 4 bases and 9 bases, in that order; junction bases with no gene match: 12. The CDR3 extends over 17 amino acids. For the CDR3, the DNA is TGCAGTGCTACCCGACCGGGACTAGCGGGGGGGCGTTTTGAGCAGTTCTTC. This gives the protein CSATRPGLAGGRFEQFF.

This clonotype was detected many times. The rearrangement joins TRBV11-2 to TRBJ2-1, with D maybe TRBD2 (6 bases). The germline gives CDR1 SGHAT, CDR2 FQNNGV. The CDR3 has 14 residues. Trimming pared 1 base from V and 4 bases from J, leaving 8 bases between. In DNA form, the CDR3 reads TGTGCCAGCAGCTTAGTGGGGGGTTACAATGAGCAGTTCTTC. Amino acid sequence: CASSLVGGYNEQFF. The full variable domain, its missing parts supplied by reference TRBV11-2 and TRBJ2-1, is EAGVAQSPRYKIIEKRQSVAFWCNPISGHATLYWYQQILGQGPKLLIQFQNNGVVDDSQLPKDRFSAERLKGVDSTLKIQPAKLEDSAVYLCASSLVGGYNEQFFGPGTRLTVL.